This T cell receptor (beta chain) comes out of a study of cytomegalovirus exposure and HLA in healthy donors. Study as a whole: An earlier analysis found 100 million or so unique TCR beta sequences from about 190 million T cells.

Primers included in the PCR were 60 Vbeta and 13 Jbeta primers. Clones were read by immunoSEQ multiplex PCR, and TCRdb kept only the in-frame ones, dropping some. The sample lists more than 85,000 clones, under 85% seen once, with 5% to 8% in the top ten. Details on this clone: What it binds is unknown.

Study conclusions and caveats: Researchers reported in a later analysis that common viral pathogens appeared linked to several top clusters.

Sequencing used PBMCs. This clonotype was obtained from a man aged 25 to 40 in good health and CMV-seropositive.

DNA of the CDR3: TGTGCCAGTAGTATTGCTCAGGGAAACTACAATGAGCAGTTCTTC. This gives the protein CASSIAQGNYNEQFF. This rearrangement joins TRBV19 to TRBJ2-1; possibly TRBD1 for D (5 bases). The V and J ends lost 3 bases and 3 bases respectively, with 12 bases between them. There are 15 residues in the CDR3. Germline lookup yields CDR1 LNHDA and CDR2 SQIVND (reference sequence).